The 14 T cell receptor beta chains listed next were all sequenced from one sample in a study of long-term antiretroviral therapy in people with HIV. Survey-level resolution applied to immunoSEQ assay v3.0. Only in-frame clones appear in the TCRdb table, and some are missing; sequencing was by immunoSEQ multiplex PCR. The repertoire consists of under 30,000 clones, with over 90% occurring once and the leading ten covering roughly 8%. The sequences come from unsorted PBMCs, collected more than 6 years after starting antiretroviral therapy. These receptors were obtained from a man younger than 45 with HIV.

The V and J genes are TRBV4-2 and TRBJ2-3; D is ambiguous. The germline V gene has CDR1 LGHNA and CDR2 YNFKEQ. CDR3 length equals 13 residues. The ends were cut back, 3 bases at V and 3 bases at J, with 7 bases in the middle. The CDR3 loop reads CASSQLTTDTQYF. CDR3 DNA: TGTGCCAGCAGCCAGCTCACGACAGATACGCAGTATTTT.

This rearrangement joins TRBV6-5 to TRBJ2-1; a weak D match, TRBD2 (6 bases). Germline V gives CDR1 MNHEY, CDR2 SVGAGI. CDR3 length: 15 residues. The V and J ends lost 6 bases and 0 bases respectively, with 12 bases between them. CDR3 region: CASSWTGGSYNEQFF. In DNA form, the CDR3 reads TGTGCCAGCAGCTGGACCGGGGGCTCCTACAATGAGCAGTTCTTC.

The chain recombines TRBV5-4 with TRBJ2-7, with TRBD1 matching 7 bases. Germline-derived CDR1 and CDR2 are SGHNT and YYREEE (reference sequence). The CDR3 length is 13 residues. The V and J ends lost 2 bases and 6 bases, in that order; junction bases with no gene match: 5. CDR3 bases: TGTGCCAGCAGCTTAACAGGGGTGGGCGAGCAGTACTTC. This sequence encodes CASSLTGVGEQYF.

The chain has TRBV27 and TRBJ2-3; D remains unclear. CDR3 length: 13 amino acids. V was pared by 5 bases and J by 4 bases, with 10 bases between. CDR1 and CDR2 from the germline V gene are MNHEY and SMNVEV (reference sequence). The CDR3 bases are TGTGCCAGCAGTCCTAACACCCCAGATACGCAGTATTTT. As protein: CASSPNTPDTQYF.

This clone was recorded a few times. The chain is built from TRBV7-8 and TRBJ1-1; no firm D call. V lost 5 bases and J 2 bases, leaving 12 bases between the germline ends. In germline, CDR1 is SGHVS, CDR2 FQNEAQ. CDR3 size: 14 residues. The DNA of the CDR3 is TGTGCCAGCAGCCCCCAGAGGTTTAACACTGAAGCTTTCTTT. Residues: CASSPQRFNTEAFF.

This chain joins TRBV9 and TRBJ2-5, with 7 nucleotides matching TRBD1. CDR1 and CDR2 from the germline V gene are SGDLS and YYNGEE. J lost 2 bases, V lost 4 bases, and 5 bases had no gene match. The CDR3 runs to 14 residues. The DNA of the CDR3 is TGTGCCAGCAGCCCGGGGACAGTTCAAGAGACCCAGTACTTC. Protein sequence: CASSPGTVQETQYF.

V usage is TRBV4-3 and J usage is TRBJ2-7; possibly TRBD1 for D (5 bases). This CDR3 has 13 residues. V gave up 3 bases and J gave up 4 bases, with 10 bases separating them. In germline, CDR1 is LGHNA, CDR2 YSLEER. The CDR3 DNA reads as TGCGCCAGCAGCCACAACAGGAGATACGAGCAGTACTTC. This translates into CASSHNRRYEQYF.

The CDR3 DNA follows: TGTGCCACCAGCAGAGAACAGGGTGACGCAAAACTGTTTTTT. Translation gives CATSREQGDAKLFF. The rearrangement joins TRBV15 to TRBJ1-4; D perhaps matches TRBD1 (6 bases). Trimming left V 0 bases short and J 10 bases short, with 12 bases between. Germline values: CDR1 LNHNV, CDR2 YYDKDF (reference sequence). The CDR3 sequence is 14 residues long.

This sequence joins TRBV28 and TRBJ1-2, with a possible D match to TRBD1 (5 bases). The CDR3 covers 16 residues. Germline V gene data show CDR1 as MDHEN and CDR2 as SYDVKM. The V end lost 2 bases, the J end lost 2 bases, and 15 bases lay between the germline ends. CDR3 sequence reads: CASSLEGVLRNYGYTF. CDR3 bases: TGTGCCAGCAGTTTAGAAGGGGTCCTCCGGAACTATGGCTACACCTTC.

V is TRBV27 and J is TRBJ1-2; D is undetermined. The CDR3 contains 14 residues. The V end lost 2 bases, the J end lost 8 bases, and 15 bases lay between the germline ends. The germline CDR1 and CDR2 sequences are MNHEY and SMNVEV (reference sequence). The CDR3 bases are TGTGCCAGCAGTTTAAATCTGGGAGCGGGAGGCTACACCTTC. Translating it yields CASSLNLGAGGYTF.

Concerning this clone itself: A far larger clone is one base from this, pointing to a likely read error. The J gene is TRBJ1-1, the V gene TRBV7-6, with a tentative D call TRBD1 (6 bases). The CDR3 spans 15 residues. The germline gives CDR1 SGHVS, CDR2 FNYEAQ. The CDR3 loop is CASSQGGPSNTEAFF. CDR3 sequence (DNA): TGCGCCAGCAGCCAAGGGGGACCCTCGAACACTGAAGCTTTCTTT.

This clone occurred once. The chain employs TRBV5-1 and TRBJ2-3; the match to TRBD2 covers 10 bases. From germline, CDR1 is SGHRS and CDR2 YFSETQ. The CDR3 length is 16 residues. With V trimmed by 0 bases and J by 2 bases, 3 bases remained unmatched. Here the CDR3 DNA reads TGCGCCAGCAGCTTGGGAGCGGGGGGGTTCACAGATACGCAGTATTTT. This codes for CASSLGAGGFTDTQYF.

The CDR3: CASSTWGSQPQHF. The DNA for the CDR3 is TGTGCCAGTAGTACGTGGGGGAGTCAGCCCCAGCATTTT. The chain couples TRBV19 to TRBJ1-5; tentatively, D is TRBD1 (5 bases). The CDR3 is 13 residues long. Germline values: CDR1 LNHDA, CDR2 SQIVND (reference sequence). With 4 bases removed from V and 6 bases from J, the gap between germline ends came to 10 bases.

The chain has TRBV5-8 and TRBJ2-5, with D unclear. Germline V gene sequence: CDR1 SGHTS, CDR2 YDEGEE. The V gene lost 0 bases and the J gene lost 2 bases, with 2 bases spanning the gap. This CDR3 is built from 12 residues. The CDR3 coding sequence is TGTGCCAGCAGCTTGGTACAAGAGACCCAGTACTTC. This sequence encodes CASSLVQETQYF.